These 18 T cell receptor beta chains were all obtained from the same sample, sequenced in a study of blood T cell repertoires in COVID-19. Generated by immunoSEQ multiplex PCR, the TCRdb table keeps only in-frame clones and is missing some. The sample carries some 350,000 clones, 89% recorded once. Source material: peripheral blood. Receptors were obtained from a woman aged 30 to 39 with COVID-19, enrolled during active disease.

This chain joins TRBV7-9 and TRBJ2-1; 8 nucleotides line up with TRBD2. This CDR3 comprises 16 residues. V dropped 3 bases and J dropped 0; count of bases not matched to a gene: 4. The germline CDR1 and CDR2 sequences are SEHNR and FQNEAQ (reference sequence). This CDR3 reads CASSLSGGSSYNEQFF. Written as DNA, the CDR3 is TGTGCCAGCAGCTTGAGCGGGGGCAGCTCCTACAATGAGCAGTTCTTC.

CDR3 loop: CSVARTANTEAFF. The CDR3 DNA reads as TGCAGCGTTGCCCGGACAGCGAACACTGAAGCTTTCTTT. The genes are TRBV29-1 and TRBJ1-1, with D perhaps matching TRBD1 (6 bases). Germline-derived CDR1 and CDR2 are SQVTM and ANQGSEA. V was clipped by 4 bases and J by 1 base, with 10 bases between them. CDR3 length: 13 residues.

The rearrangement joins TRBV10-3 to TRBJ1-3; 8 positions agree with TRBD1. Trimming took 9 bases from V and 2 from J; bases not matched to a gene: 3. CDR1 and CDR2 (germline): ENHRY, SYGVKD. This CDR3 is 13 amino acids long. The CDR3 DNA is TGTGCCATTTTGGACAGGGCTGGAAACACCATATATTTT. Amino acid sequence: CAILDRAGNTIYF.

This clone was detected only once. The chain couples TRBV3-1 (or the pseudogene TRBV3-2) to TRBJ1-2, with TRBD1 matching 7 bases. V was clipped by 3 bases and J by 8 bases; unmatched bases: 9. There are 14 residues in the CDR3. In germline, CDR1 is LGHDT, CDR2 YNNKEL (reference sequence). The CDR3 sequence is CASSQTGTTGGYTF. The CDR3 DNA sequence: TGTGCCAGCAGCCAGACAGGGACGACGGGCGGCTACACCTTC.

The chain links TRBV4-1 to TRBJ2-1; D may be TRBD2 (5 bases). Germline V gene sequence: CDR1 MGHRA, CDR2 YSYEKL. This CDR3 region has 15 residues. V was trimmed by 3 bases and J by 4 bases, leaving 13 bases between them. The CDR3 region has the DNA TGCGCCAGCAGCCACCGGAGGACGGGGTACAATGAGCAGTTCTTC. It codes for CASSHRRTGYNEQFF.

This clone was detected once. DNA for the CDR3: TGTGCCAGCAGCTTCCACCACCTATCAACAACCACCTTAACAGGGTCTGAAGCTTTCTTT. This encodes CASSFHHLSTTTLTGSEAFF. The chain uses TRBV7-6 and TRBJ1-1, with D possibly being TRBD1 (6 bases). Deletions cut 3 bases from V and 6 bases from J, with 32 bases between. The length of the CDR3 is 20 residues. Germline V gives CDR1 SGHVS, CDR2 FNYEAQ.

J is TRBJ1-2 and V is TRBV18; 9 bases are a match to TRBD1. The V gene end was trimmed by 5 bases and the J gene end by 8 bases; junction bases not matched to a gene: 6. The germline CDR1 and CDR2 sequences are KGHSH and LQKENI. This CDR3 contains 13 residues. The CDR3 spells CASSSGTGRGYTF. The DNA of the CDR3 is TGTGCCAGCTCATCCGGGACAGGGCGCGGCTACACCTTC. Variable domain in full (rest from reference TRBV18 and TRBJ1-2): NAGVMQNPRHLVRRRGQEARLRCSPMKGHSHVYWYRQLPEEGLKFMVYLQKENIIDESGMPKERFSAEFPKEGPSILRIQQVVRGDSAAYFCASSSGTGRGYTFGSGTRLTVV.

V usage is TRBV4-1 and J usage is TRBJ2-2, with unresolved D. The CDR3 consists of 14 residues. From germline, CDR1 is MGHRA and CDR2 YSYEKL. Trimming left V 1 base short and J 8 bases short, with 11 bases between. Here the CDR3 DNA reads TGCGCCAGCAGCCAAGGAACCTCTAGAGGGGAGCTGTTTTTT. It specifies CASSQGTSRGELFF.

The V call is TRBV11-2, the J call TRBJ1-1, with D perhaps matching TRBD1 (6 bases). V lost 5 bases and J 3 bases, leaving 13 bases between the germline ends. The CDR3 is 14 amino acids. Per germline, CDR1 SGHAT and CDR2 FQNNGV. This CDR3 is CASSRLDSHTEAFF. The CDR3 coding sequence is TGTGCCAGCAGCCGCCTGGACAGTCACACTGAAGCTTTCTTT.

CDR3 bases: TGTGCCAGCTCGCCCGGGACAGCTTATCAGCCCCAGCATTTT. Protein: CASSPGTAYQPQHF. The rearrangement joins TRBV27 to TRBJ1-5, with 7 positions matching TRBD1. CDR3 length: 14 amino acids. Per the germline V gene, CDR1 is MNHEY and CDR2 is SMNVEV (reference sequence). The V segment lost 8 bases and the J segment 5 bases; nucleotides outside the gene matches: 9.

The rearrangement uses TRBV5-4 and TRBJ1-1, with D perhaps matching TRBD1 (5 bases). Germline CDR1 and CDR2: SGHNT and YYREEE (reference sequence). With 4 bases removed from V and 7 bases from J, the gap between germline ends came to 17 bases. The CDR3 covers 14 residues. The CDR3 loop reads CASSLPVGGSEAFF. In DNA form, the CDR3 reads TGTGCCAGCAGCCTCCCGGTGGGGGGTAGTGAAGCTTTCTTT. Complete variable domain (other parts from reference TRBV5-4 and TRBJ1-1): ETGVTQSPTHLIKTRGQQVTLRCSSQSGHNTVSWYQQALGQGPQFIFQYYREEENGRGNFPPRFSGLQFPNYSSELNVNALELDDSALYLCASSLPVGGSEAFFGQGTRLTVV.

As DNA, the CDR3 is TGTGCCAGCAGCTTTTTTCTAGCGGGATCTTACGAGCAGTACTTC. It translates to CASSFFLAGSYEQYF. This chain connects TRBV5-5 to TRBJ2-7; TRBD2 aligns across 9 bases. This CDR3 comprises 15 residues. The V segment lost 2 bases and the J segment 4 bases; nucleotides outside the gene matches: 7. From germline, CDR1 is SGHKS and CDR2 YYEKEE (reference sequence).

This clone was seen only once. V is TRBV21-1 and J is TRBJ2-1; TRBD2 was called by the table and not checked on the DNA. TRBV21-1 is a pseudogene segment. This CDR3 spans 15 amino acids. The CDR3 DNA sequence: TGTGCCAGCAGCAAAGATAAGCGTTCCTACAATGAGCAGTTCTTC. It codes for CASSKDKRSYNEQFF.

This clone has a handful of counts. The chain couples TRBV19 to TRBJ1-6; 7 bases are a match to TRBD1. Germline CDR1 reads LNHDA; CDR2 reads SQIVND (reference sequence). This CDR3 spans 15 amino acids. After removal of 3 bases from V and 10 bases from J, the junction contained 9 bases not matched to a gene. The CDR3 reads CASSIETGRRSPLHF. For the CDR3, the DNA is TGTGCCAGTAGTATCGAGACAGGGAGGAGATCACCCCTCCACTTT. Drawing the rest from reference TRBV19 and TRBJ1-6, the complete variable domain is DGGITQSPKYLFRKEGQNVTLSCEQNLNHDAMYWYRQDPGQGLRLIYYSQIVNDFQKGDIAEGYSVSREKKESFPLTVTSAQKNPTAFYLCASSIETGRRSPLHFGNGTRLTVT.

As for this clone: The identical CDR3 is also encoded by other nucleotide sequences in the sample. V usage is TRBV5-6 and J usage is TRBJ1-2; 7 bases match TRBD1. V dropped 3 bases and J dropped 1; count of bases not matched to a gene: 6. This CDR3 has 15 amino acids. Per germline, CDR1 SGHDT and CDR2 YYEEEE. The CDR3 is CASSSPRDSNYGYTF. DNA for the CDR3: TGTGCCAGCAGCTCCCCCCGGGACAGTAACTATGGCTACACCTTC.

This clone has a single count. V usage is TRBV2 and J usage is TRBJ2-7, with TRBD1 matching 7 bases. Germline V gene sequence: CDR1 SNHLY, CDR2 FYNNEI. The CDR3 loop spans 11 amino acids. With V trimmed by 8 bases and J by 6 bases, 4 bases remained unmatched. The CDR3 region has the DNA TGTGCCAGCCCGGGGACAGCCGAGCAGTACGTC. It specifies CASPGTAEQYV.

This rearrangement joins TRBV6-5 to TRBJ2-5, with 7 bases lining up with TRBD1. This CDR3 has 15 residues. Germline loops: CDR1 MNHEY, CDR2 SVGAGI. Losses at the gene ends were 7 bases for V and 9 bases for J; bases not matched to a gene: 17. The CDR3 nucleotides read TGTGCCAGCACTAACTCAGCCGGGACAGCTTCGGCCCAGTACTTC. Translation: CASTNSAGTASAQYF.

The chain couples TRBV5-6 to TRBJ1-6; 8 bases align to TRBD1. CDR3 length: 14 residues. After removal of 4 bases from V and 10 bases from J, the junction contained 7 bases not matched to a gene. Germline V CDR1 and CDR2: SGHDT, YYEEEE. CDR3 DNA sequence: TGTGCCAGCAGCCCTGGACAGGGATGGTCACCCCTCCACTTT. Translating gives CASSPGQGWSPLHF.